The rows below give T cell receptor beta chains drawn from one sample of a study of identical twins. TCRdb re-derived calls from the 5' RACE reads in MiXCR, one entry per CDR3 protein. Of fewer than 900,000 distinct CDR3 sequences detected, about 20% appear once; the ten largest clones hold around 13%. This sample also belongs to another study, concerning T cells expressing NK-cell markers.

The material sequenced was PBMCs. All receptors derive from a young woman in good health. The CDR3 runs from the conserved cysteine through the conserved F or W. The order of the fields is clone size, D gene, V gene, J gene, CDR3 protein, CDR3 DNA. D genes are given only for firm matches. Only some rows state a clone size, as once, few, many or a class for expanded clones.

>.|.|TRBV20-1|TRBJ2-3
CSAPSSSSSTDTQYF
TGCAGTGCTCCTTCATCGTCATCTAGCACAGATACGCAGTATTTT
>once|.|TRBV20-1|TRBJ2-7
CSASIGFSSYEQYF
TGCAGTGCTAGTATCGGGTTCAGCTCCTACGAGCAGTACTTC
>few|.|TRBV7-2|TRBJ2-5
CASSRAGETQYF
TGTGCCAGCAGTAGAGCGGGAGAGACCCAGTACTTC
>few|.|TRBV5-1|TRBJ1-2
CASSLVGTAYGYTF
TGCGCCAGCAGCTTGGTGGGGACGGCCTATGGCTACACCTTC
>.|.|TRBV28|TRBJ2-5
CASSAPGNRTQYF
TGTGCCAGCAGTGCCCCCGGGAACCGGACCCAGTACTTC
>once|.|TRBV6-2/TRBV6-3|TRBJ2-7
CASSRRSIDRTYEQYF
TGTGCCAGCAGCCGTCGGTCAATAGACAGGACCTACGAGCAGTACTTC
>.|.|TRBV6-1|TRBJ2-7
CASSPQSQGSYEQYF
TGTGCCAGCAGTCCTCAGAGCCAAGGGTCCTACGAGCAGTACTTC
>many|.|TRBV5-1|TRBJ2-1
CASSSSSEQFF
TGCGCCAGCAGCTCTAGTAGCGAGCAGTTCTTC
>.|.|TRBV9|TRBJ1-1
CASSVGGWGQNTEAFF
TGTGCCAGCAGCGTAGGGGGTTGGGGGCAGAACACTGAAGCTTTCTTT
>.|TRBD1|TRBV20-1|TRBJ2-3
CSARQGDTDTQYF
TGCAGTGCCCGACAGGGGGACACAGATACGCAGTATTTT
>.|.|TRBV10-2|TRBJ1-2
CASTTIGGYGYTF
TGCGCCAGCACGACGATTGGAGGCTATGGCTACACCTTC
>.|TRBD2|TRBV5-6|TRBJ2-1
CASSSGSGSNEQFF
TGTGCCAGCAGCTCGGGTAGCGGGAGCAATGAGCAGTTCTTC
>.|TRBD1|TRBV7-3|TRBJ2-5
CASSDTGGQETQYF
TGTGCCAGCAGCGATACAGGGGGCCAAGAGACCCAGTACTTC
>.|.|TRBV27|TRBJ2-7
CASSLGILDEQYF
TGTGCCAGCAGTTTAGGTATTCTCGACGAGCAGTACTTC
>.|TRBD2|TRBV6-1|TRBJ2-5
CASSEGTSEYQETQYF
TGTGCCAGCAGTGAAGGGACTAGCGAGTACCAAGAGACCCAGTACTTC
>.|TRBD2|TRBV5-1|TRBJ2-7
CASSLRLAGSYEQYF
TGCGCCAGCAGCTTACGACTAGCGGGGAGCTACGAGCAGTACTTC
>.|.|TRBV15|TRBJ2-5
CATKRGLRETQYF
TGTGCCACCAAAAGGGGTTTACGGGAGACCCAGTACTTC
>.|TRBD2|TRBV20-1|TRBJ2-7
CSAQPLLTSGGTYEQYF
TGCAGTGCTCAGCCCCTCTTGACTAGCGGGGGAACCTACGAGCAGTACTTC
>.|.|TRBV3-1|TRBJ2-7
CASSQEAGTGYEQYF
TGTGCCAGCAGCCAAGAAGCCGGGACGGGGTACGAGCAGTACTTC
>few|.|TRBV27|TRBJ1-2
CASRRGYTF
TGTGCCAGCAGAAGAGGCTACACCTTC
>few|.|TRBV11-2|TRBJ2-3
CASPKTSSSTDTQYF
TGTGCCTCGCCCAAAACTAGTTCGAGCACAGATACGCAGTATTTT
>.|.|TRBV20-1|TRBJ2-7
CSASQTDYEQYF
TGCAGTGCTAGTCAGACAGATTACGAGCAGTACTTC
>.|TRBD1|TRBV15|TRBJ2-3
CATSSRQGGDGTQYF
TGTGCCACCAGCAGTCGACAGGGGGGTGATGGTACGCAGTATTTT
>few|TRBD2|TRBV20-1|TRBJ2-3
CSARALGSGSFGTDTQYF
TGCAGTGCTAGAGCGTTGGGTAGCGGGAGCTTCGGCACAGATACGCAGTATTTT
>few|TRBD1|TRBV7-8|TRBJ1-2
CASSGTEFNYGYTF
TGTGCCAGCAGCGGGACAGAATTTAACTATGGCTACACCTTC
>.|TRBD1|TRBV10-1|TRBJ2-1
CASAGQGEGNEQFF
TGCGCCAGCGCCGGACAGGGCGAAGGGAATGAGCAGTTCTTC
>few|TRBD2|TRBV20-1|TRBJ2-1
CSVTSGGARSNEQFF
TGCAGTGTTACTAGCGGGGGGGCCAGAAGCAATGAGCAGTTCTTC
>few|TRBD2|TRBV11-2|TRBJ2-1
CASSDGTSGYNEQFF
TGTGCCAGCAGCGACGGGACTAGCGGATACAATGAGCAGTTCTTC
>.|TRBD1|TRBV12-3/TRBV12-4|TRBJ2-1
CASSDPGGEQFF
TGTGCCAGCAGCGACCCAGGGGGTGAGCAGTTCTTC
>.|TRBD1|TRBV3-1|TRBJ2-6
CASSFQQGAGANVLTF
TGTGCCAGCAGCTTCCAACAGGGGGCTGGGGCCAACGTCCTGACTTTC
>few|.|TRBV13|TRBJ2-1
CASSPLEYNEQFF
TGTGCCAGCAGCCCCCTAGAATACAATGAGCAGTTCTTC
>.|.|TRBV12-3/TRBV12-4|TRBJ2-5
CASTLAGETQYF
TGTGCCAGCACCCTCGCGGGGGAGACCCAGTACTTC
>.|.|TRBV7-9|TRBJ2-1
CASSDRDINRYNEQFF
TGTGCCAGCAGCGACCGGGACATAAACCGTTACAATGAGCAGTTCTTC
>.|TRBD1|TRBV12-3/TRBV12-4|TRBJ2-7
CASTRTGPYEQYF
TGTGCCAGCACTCGGACAGGTCCCTACGAGCAGTACTTC
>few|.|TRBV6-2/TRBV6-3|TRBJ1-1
CASSLLQDTEAFF
TGTGCCAGCAGTCTACTGCAGGATACTGAAGCTTTCTTT
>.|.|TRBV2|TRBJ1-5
CASRPRMGDSNQPQHF
TGTGCCAGCAGGCCCCGGATGGGGGATAGCAATCAGCCCCAGCATTTT
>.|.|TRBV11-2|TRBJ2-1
CASSSAGAGGNEQFF
TGTGCCAGCAGCTCCGCGGGGGCCGGCGGCAATGAGCAGTTCTTC
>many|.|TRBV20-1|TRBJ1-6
CSAGEPGLGTASPLHF
TGCAGTGCTGGAGAACCGGGCCTTGGGACCGCTTCACCCCTCCACTTT
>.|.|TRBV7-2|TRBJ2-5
CASSWGRKESQYF
TGTGCCAGCAGCTGGGGCCGAAAAGAGTCCCAGTACTTC
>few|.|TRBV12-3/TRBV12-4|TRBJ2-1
CASSLALSGNNEQFF
TGTGCCAGCAGTTTAGCCCTTTCAGGGAACAATGAGCAGTTCTTC
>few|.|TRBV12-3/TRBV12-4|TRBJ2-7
CASSFWGGISYEQYF
TGTGCCAGCAGTTTCTGGGGCGGAATTTCCTACGAGCAGTACTTC
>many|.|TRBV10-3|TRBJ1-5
CAISEGGGNQPQHF
TGTGCCATCAGTGAAGGGGGAGGCAATCAGCCCCAGCATTTT
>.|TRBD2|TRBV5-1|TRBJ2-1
CASSIYSGGSYNEQFF
TGCGCCAGCAGTATCTATAGCGGGGGCTCATACAATGAGCAGTTCTTC
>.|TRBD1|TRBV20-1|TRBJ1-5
CSARQGATNQPQHF
TGCAGTGCGCGACAGGGGGCTACTAATCAGCCCCAGCATTTT
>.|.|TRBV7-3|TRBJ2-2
CASSPGIGHPGELFF
TGTGCCAGCAGTCCCGGTATAGGGCACCCCGGGGAGCTGTTTTTT
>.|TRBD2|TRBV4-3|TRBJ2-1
CASSRRLAGGFRDEQFF
TGCGCCAGCAGCCGAAGACTAGCGGGAGGCTTTAGGGATGAGCAGTTCTTC
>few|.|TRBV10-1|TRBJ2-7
CASTPGTGNYEQYF
TGCGCCAGCACTCCTGGGACCGGGAATTACGAGCAGTACTTC
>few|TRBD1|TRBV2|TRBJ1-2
CASRAGQSLGGYTF
TGTGCCAGCAGGGCGGGACAGAGCCTGGGCGGCTACACCTTC
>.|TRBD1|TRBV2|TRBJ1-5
CASSLGTGRGPQHF
TGTGCCAGCAGCCTCGGGACAGGACGGGGGCCCCAGCATTTT
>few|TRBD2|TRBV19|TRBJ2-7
CASSSAGTSAYEQYF
TGTGCCAGTAGTAGTGCCGGGACTAGCGCCTACGAGCAGTACTTC
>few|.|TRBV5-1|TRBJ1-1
CASSLVGRATEAFF
TGCGCCAGCAGCTTGGTAGGGCGGGCCACTGAAGCTTTCTTT